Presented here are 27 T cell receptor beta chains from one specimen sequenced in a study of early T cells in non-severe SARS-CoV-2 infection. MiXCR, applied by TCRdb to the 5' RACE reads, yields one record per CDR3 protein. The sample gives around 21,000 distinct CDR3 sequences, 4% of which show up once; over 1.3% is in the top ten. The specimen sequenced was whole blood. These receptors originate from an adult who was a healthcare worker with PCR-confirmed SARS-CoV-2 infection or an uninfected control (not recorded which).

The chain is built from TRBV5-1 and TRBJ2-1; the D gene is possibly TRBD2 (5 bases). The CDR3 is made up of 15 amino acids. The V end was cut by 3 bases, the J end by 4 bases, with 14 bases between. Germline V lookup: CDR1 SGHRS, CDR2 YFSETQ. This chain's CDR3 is CASSWASLPYNEQFF. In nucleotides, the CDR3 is TGCGCCAGCAGCTGGGCTAGCCTTCCTTACAATGAGCAGTTCTTC.

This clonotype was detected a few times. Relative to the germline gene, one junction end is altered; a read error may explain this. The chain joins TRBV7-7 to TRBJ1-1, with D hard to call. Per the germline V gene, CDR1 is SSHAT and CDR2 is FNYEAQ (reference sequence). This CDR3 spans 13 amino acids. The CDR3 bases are TGTGCTAGCAGCCCCTATGAGAACACTGAAGCTTTCTTT. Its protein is CASSPYENTEAFF.

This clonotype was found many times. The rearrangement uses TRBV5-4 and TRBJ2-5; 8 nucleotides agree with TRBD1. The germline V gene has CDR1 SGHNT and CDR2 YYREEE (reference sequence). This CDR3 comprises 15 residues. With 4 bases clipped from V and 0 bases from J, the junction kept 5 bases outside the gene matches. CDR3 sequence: CASSIRDRHQETQYF. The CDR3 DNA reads TGTGCCAGCAGCATCCGGGACAGGCACCAAGAGACCCAGTACTTC.

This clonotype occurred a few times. Written as DNA, the CDR3 is TGTGCCAGCAGCTCCCCTCCGGGTCGAGAGACCCAGTACTTC. Translation: CASSSPPGRETQYF. The rearrangement links TRBV7-2 to TRBJ2-5; D remains unclear. The germline CDR1 and CDR2 sequences are SGHTA and FQGNSA. With 4 bases removed from V and 4 bases from J, the gap between germline ends came to 13 bases. The CDR3 covers 14 residues.

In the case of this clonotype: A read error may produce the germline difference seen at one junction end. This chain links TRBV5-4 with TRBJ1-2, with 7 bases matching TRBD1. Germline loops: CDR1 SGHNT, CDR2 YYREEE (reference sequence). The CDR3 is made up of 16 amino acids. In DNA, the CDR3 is TGTGCCAGCAGCCCCGGTGGGCGTCAGGGGGAGTATGGCTACTCCTTC. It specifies CASSPGGRQGEYGYSF. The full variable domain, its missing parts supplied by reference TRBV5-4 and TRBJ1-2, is ETGVTQSPTHLIKTRGQQVTLRCSSQSGHNTVSWYQQALGQGPQFIFQYYREEENGRGNFPPRFSGLQFPNYSSELNVNALELDDSALYLCASSPGGRQGEYGYSFGSGTRLTVV.

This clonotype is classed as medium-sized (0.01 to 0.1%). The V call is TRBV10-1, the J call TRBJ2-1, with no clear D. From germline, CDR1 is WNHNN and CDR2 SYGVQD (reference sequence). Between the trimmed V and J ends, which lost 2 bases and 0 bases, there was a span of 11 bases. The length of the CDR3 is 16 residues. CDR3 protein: CASSEDSRSSYNEQFF. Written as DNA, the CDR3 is TGCGCCAGCAGTGAGGACTCTCGGAGCTCCTACAATGAGCAGTTCTTC.

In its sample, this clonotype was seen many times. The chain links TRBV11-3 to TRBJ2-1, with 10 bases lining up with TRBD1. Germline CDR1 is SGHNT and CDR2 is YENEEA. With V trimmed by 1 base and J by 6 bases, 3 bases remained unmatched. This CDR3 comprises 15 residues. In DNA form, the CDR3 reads TGTGCCAGCAGCTTAGGACGGACAGGGGGCAATGAGCAGTTCTTC. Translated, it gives CASSLGRTGGNEQFF. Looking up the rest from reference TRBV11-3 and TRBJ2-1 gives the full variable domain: EAGVVQSPRYKIIEKKQPVAFWCNPISGHNTLYWYLQNLGQGPELLIRYENEEAVDDSQLPKDRFSAERLKGVDSTLKIQPAELGDSAVYLCASSLGRTGGNEQFFGPGTRLTVL.

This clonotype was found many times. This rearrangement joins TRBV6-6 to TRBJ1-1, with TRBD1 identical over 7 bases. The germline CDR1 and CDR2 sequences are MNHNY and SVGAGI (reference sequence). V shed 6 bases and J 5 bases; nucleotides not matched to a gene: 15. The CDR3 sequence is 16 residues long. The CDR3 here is CASSPTQQGYGTEAFF. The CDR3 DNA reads TGTGCCAGCAGCCCAACACAACAGGGGTATGGTACTGAAGCTTTCTTT.

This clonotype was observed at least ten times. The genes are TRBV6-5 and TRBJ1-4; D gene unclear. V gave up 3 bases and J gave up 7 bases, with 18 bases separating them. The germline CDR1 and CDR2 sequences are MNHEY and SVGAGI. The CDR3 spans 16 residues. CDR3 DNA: TGTGCCAGCAGTTATTTCGCGAGGGAAGAAGGTGAAAAACTGTTTTTT. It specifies CASSYFAREEGEKLFF.

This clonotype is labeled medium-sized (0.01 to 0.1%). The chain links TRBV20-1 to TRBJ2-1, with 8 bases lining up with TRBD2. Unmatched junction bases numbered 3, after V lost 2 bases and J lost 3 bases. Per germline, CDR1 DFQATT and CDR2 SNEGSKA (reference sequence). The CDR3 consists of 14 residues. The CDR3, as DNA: TGCAGTGCTAGACTCACTAGCGGCTACAATGAGCAGTTCTTC. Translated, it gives CSARLTSGYNEQFF.

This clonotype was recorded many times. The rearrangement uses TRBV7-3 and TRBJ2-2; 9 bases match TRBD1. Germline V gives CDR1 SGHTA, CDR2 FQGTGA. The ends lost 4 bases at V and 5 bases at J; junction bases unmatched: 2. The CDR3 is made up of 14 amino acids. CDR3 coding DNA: TGTGCCAGCAGCTCACAGGGGGCTACCGGGGAGCTGTTTTTT. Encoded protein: CASSSQGATGELFF.

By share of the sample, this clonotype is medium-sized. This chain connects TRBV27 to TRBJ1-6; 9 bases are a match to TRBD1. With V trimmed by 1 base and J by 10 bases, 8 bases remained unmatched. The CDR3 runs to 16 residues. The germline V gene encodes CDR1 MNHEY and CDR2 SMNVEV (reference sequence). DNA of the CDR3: TGTGCCAGCAGTTTATTGGTAGGGACAGGGTCCTCACCCCTCCACTTT. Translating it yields CASSLLVGTGSSPLHF.

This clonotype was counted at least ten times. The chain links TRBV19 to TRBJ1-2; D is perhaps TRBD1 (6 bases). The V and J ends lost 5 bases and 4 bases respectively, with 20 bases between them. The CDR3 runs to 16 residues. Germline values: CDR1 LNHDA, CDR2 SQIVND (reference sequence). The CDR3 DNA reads TGTGCCAGTAGTGCCACAGGGACCCGCCTCTCCTATGGCTACACCTTC. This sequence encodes CASSATGTRLSYGYTF.

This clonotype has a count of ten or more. CDR3 sequence: CASSERIHQPQHF. The CDR3 nucleotides are TGTGCCAGCAGTGAACGGATTCATCAGCCCCAGCATTTT. The V call is TRBV6-4, the J call TRBJ1-5; D not certain. This CDR3 has 13 residues. Trimming removed 3 bases from V and 5 bases from J, with 8 bases in between. The germline V gene encodes CDR1 MRHNA and CDR2 SNTAGT.

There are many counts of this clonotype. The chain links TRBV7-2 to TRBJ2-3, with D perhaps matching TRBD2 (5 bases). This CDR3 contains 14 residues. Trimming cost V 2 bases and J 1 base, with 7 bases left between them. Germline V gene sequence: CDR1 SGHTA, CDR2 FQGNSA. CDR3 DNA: TGTGCCAGCAGCTTATTGCGGGGCACAGATACGCAGTATTTT. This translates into CASSLLRGTDTQYF.

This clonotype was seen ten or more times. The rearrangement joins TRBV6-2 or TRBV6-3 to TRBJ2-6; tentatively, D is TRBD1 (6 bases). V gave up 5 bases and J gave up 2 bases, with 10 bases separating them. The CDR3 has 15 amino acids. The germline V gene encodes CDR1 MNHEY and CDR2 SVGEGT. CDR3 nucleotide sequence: TGTGCCAGCAGTCAAGACAGGCCTGGGGCCAACGTCCTGACTTTC. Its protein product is CASSQDRPGANVLTF.

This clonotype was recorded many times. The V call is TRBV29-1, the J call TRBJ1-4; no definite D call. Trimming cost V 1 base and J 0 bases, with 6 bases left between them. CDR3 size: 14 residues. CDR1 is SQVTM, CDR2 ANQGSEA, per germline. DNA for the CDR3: TGCAGCGTTGAAGCCGGGCCAACTAATGAAAAACTGTTTTTT. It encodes CSVEAGPTNEKLFF. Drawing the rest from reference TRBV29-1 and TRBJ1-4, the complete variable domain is SAVISQKPSRDICQRGTSLTIQCQVDSQVTMMFWYRQQPGQSLTLIATANQGSEATYESGFVIDKFPISRPNLTFSTLTVSNMSPEDSSIYLCSVEAGPTNEKLFFGSGTQLSVL.

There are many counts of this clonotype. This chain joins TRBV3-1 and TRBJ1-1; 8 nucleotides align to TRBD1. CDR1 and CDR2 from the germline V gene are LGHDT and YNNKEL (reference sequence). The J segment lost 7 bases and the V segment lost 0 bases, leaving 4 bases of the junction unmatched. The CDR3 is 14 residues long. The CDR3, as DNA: TGTGCCAGCAGCCAAGATAGGACAGGGCGTGAAGCTTTCTTT. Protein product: CASSQDRTGREAFF.

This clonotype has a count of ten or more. In nucleotides, the CDR3 is TGTGCCAGCAGAAGGGGGACAGGGAGGAATCAGCCCCAGCATTTT. Residues: CASRRGTGRNQPQHF. J is TRBJ1-5 and V is TRBV11-2, with 9 bases aligning to TRBD1. Trimming cost V 6 bases and J 4 bases; bases outside gene matches: 7. The CDR3 has 15 residues. The germline V gene encodes CDR1 SGHAT and CDR2 FQNNGV.

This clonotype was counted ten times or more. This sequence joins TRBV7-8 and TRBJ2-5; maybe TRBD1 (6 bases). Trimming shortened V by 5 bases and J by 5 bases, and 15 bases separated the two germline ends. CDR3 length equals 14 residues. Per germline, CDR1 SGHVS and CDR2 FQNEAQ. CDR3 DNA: TGTGCCAGCAGCCAAGCTGGGGGCCGGGAGACCCAGTACTTC. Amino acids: CASSQAGGRETQYF. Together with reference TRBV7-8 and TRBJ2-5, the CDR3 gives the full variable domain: GAGVSQSPRYKVAKRGQDVALRCDPISGHVSLFWYQQALGQGPEFLTYFQNEAQLDKSGLPSDRFFAERPEGSVSTLKIQRTQQEDSAVYLCASSQAGGRETQYFGPGTRLLVL.

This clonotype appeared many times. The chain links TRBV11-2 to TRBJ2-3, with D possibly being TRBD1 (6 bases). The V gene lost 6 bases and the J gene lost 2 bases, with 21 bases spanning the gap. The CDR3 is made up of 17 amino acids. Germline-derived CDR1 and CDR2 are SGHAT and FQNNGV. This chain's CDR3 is CASSKPQGFRTTDTQYF. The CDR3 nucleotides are TGTGCCAGCAGTAAACCCCAGGGGTTCCGGACCACAGATACGCAGTATTTT.

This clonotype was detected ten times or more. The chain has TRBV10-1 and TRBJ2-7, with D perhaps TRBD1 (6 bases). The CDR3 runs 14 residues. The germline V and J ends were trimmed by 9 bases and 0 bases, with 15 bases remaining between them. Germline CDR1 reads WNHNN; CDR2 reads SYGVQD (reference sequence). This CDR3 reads CASPRGSLSYEQYF. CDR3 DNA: TGCGCCAGTCCGAGGGGGTCCCTCTCCTACGAGCAGTACTTC.

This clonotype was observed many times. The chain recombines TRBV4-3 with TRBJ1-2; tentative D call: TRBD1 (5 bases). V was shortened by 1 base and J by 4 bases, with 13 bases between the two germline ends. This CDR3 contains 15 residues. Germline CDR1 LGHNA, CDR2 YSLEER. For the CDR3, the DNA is TGCGCCAGCAGCCAAGCAGGGTCCTGGATCTATGGCTACACCTTC. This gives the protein CASSQAGSWIYGYTF.

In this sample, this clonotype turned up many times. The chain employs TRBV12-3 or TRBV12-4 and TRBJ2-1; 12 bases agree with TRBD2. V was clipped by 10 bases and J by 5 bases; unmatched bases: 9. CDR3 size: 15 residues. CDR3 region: CATTLAGGPHNEQFF. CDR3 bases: TGTGCCACCACACTAGCGGGGGGCCCCCACAATGAGCAGTTCTTC.

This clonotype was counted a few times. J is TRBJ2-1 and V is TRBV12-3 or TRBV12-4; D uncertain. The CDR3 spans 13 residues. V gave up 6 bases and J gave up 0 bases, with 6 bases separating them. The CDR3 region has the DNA TGTGCCAGCAGCGCGAGCTCCTACAATGAGCAGTTCTTC. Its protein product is CASSASSYNEQFF.

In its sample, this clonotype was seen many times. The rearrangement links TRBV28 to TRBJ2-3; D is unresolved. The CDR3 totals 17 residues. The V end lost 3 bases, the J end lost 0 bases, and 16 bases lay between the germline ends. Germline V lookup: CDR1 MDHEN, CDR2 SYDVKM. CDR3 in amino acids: CASSFPWGSESTDTQYF. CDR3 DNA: TGTGCCAGCAGTTTCCCCTGGGGATCGGAGAGCACAGATACGCAGTATTTT.

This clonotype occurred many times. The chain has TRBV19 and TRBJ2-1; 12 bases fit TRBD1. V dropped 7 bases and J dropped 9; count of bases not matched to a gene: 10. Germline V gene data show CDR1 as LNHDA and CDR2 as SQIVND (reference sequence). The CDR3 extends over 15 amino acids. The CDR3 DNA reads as TGTGCCAGTATGCAGGCGGGACAGGGGGCGAGTGAGCAGTTCTTC. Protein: CASMQAGQGASEQFF.